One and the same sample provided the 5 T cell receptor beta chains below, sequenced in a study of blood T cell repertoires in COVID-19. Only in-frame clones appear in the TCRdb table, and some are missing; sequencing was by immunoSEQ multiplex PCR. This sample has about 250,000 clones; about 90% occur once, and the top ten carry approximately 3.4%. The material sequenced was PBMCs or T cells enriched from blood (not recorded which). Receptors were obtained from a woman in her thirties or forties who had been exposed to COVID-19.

CDR3 coding DNA: TGTGCCAGCAGCTCTCGCGCAAACCGGGACAGAGCCCCCACCTTC. Translating it yields CASSSRANRDRAPTF. The rearrangement joins TRBV7-3 to TRBJ1-2, with 7 bases identical to TRBD1. Germline CDR1 and CDR2: SGHTA and FQGTGA. The CDR3 covers 15 residues. Trimming cost V 4 bases and J 13 bases; bases outside gene matches: 18. The variable domain in full, with the rest retrieved from reference TRBV7-3 and TRBJ1-2, is GAGVSQTPSNKVTEKGKYVELRCDPISGHTALYWYRQSLGQGPEFLIYFQGTGAADDSGLPNDRFFAVRPEGSVSTLKIQRTERGDSAVYLCASSSRANRDRAPTFGSGTRLTVV.

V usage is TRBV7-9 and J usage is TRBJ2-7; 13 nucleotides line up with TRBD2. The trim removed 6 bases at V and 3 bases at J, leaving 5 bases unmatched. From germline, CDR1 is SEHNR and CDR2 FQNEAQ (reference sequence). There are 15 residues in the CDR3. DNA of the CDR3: TGTGCCAGCAGTTTACTAGCGGGAGGGGGCTACGAGCAGTACGTC. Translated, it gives CASSLLAGGGYEQYV.

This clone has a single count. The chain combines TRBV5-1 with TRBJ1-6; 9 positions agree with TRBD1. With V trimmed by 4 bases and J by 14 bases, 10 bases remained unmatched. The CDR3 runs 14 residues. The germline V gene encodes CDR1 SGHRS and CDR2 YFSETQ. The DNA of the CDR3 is TGCGCCAGCAGCACCGGGACAGGGTCTTTGACCCTCCACTTT. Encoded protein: CASSTGTGSLTLHF. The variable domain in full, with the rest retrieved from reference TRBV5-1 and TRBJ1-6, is KAGVTQTPRYLIKTRGQQVTLSCSPISGHRSVSWYQQTPGQGLQFLFEYFSETQRNKGNFPGRFSGRQFSNSRSEMNVSTLELGDSALYLCASSTGTGSLTLHFGNGTRLTVT.

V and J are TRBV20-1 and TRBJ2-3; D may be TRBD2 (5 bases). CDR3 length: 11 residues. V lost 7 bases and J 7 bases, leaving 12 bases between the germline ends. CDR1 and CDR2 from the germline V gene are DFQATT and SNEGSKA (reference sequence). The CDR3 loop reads CSVSGMNTQYF. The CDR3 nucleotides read TGCAGTGTTTCGGGGATGAATACGCAGTATTTT.

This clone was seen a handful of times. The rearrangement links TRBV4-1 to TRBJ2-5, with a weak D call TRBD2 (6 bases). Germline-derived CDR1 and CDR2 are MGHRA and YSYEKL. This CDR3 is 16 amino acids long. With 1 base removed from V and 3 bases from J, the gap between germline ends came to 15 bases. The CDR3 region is CASSQGPGVGEETQYF. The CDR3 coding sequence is TGCGCCAGCAGCCAAGGTCCGGGGGTCGGTGAAGAGACCCAGTACTTC.